The present entry profiles one T cell receptor beta chain with its context. The protocol was immunoSEQ multiplex PCR, while the TCRdb copy is restricted to in-frame clones and leaves out a portion. This sample yields 9,900 or so clones, of which about 90% are seen a single time; 10% belongs to the top ten. The data stem from a study of blood T cell repertoires in COVID-19. This CDR3 has 13 amino acids. V was pared by 7 bases and J by 7 bases, with 5 bases of the junction left unmatched. Germline values: CDR1 ENHRY, CDR2 SYGVKD. This TCR came from a human donor in a cohort sampled during active COVID-19. The chain uses TRBV10-3 and TRBJ1-5, with 9 nucleotides matching TRBD1. Sequenced material: peripheral blood. CDR3 region: CAITPGQGQPQHF. In DNA form, the CDR3 reads TGTGCCATCACCCCGGGACAGGGACAGCCCCAGCATTTT.